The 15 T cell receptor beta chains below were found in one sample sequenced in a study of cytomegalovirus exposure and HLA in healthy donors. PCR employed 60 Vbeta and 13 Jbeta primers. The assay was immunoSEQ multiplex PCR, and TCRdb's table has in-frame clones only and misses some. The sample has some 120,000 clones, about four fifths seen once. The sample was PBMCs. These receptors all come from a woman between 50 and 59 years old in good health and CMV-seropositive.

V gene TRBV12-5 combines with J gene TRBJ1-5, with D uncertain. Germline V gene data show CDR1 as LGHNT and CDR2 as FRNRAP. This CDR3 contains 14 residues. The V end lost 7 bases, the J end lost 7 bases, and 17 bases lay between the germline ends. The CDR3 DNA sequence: TGTGCTAGTGCCCCGGAGGGATTGAACCAGCCCCAGCATTTT. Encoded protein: CASAPEGLNQPQHF. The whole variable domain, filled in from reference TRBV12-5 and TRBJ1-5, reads DARVTQTPRHKVTEMGQEVTMRCQPILGHNTVFWYRQTMMQGLELLAYFRNRAPLDDSGMPKDRFSAEMPDATLATLKIQPSEPRDSAVYFCASAPEGLNQPQHFGDGTRLSIL.

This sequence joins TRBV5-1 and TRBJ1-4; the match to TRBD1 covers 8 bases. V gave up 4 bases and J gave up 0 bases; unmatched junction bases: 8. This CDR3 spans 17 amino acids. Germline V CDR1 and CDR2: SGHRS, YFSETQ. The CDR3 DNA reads TGCGCCAGCAGCCAGACGGGACAGGCTGCAACTAATGAAAAACTGTTTTTT. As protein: CASSQTGQAATNEKLFF.

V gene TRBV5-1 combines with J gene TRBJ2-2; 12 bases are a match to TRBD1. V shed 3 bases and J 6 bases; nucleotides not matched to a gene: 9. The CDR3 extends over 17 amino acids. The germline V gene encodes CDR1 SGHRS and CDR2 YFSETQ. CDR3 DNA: TGCGCCAGCAGCTACCCGGGACAGGGGGCAGGGTCCGGGGAGCTGTTTTTT. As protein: CASSYPGQGAGSGELFF.

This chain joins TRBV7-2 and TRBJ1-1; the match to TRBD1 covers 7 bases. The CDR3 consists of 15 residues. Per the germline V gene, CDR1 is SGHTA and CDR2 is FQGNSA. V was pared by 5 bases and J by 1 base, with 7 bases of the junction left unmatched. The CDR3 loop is CASSNTRTGNTEAFF. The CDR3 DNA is TGTGCCAGCAGCAACACTAGGACAGGGAACACTGAAGCTTTCTTT.

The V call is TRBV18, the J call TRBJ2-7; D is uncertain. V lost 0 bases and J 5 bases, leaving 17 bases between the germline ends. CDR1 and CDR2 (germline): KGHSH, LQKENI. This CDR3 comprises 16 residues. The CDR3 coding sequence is TGTGCCAGCTCACCACCCTCTCCATTCATTAGCCACGAGCAGTACTTC. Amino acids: CASSPPSPFISHEQYF.

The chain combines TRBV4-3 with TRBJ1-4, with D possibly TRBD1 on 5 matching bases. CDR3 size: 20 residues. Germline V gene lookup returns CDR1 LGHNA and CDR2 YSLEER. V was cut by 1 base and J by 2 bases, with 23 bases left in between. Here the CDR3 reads CASSQGWITGLEVTNEKLFF. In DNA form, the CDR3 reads TGCGCCAGCAGCCAAGGGTGGATAACAGGCTTAGAGGTTACTAATGAAAAACTGTTTTTT.

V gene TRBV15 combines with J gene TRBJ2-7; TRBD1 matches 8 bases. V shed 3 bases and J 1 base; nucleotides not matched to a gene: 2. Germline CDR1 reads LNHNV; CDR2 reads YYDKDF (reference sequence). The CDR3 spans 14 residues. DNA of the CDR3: TGTGCCACCAGCAGGGGGACAGGATCCTACGAGCAGTACTTC. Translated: CATSRGTGSYEQYF.

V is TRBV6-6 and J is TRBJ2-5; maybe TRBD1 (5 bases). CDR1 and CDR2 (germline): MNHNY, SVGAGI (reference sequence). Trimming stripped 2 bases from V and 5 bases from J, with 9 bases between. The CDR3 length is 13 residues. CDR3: CASSYQGIETQYF. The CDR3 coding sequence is TGTGCCAGCAGTTACCAGGGTATTGAGACCCAGTACTTC.

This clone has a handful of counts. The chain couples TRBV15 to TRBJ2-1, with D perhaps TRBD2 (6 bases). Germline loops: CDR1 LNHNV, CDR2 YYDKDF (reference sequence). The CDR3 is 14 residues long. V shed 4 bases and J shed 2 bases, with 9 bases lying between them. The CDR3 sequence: CATSMEGPYNEQFF. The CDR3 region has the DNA TGTGCCACCAGCATGGAGGGACCCTACAATGAGCAGTTCTTC.

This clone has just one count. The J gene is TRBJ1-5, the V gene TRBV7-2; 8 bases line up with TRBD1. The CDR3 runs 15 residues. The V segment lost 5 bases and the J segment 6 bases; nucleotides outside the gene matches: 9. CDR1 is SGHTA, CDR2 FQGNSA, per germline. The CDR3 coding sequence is TGTGCCAGCAGCGCGGCAGGGGGCTGGGGTCAGCCCCAGCATTTT. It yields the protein CASSAAGGWGQPQHF.

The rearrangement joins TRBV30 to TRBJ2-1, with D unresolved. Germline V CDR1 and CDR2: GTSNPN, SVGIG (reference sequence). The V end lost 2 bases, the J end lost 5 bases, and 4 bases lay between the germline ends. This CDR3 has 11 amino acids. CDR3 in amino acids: CAWSPDNEQFF. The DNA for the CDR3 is TGTGCCTGGAGTCCAGACAATGAGCAGTTCTTC.

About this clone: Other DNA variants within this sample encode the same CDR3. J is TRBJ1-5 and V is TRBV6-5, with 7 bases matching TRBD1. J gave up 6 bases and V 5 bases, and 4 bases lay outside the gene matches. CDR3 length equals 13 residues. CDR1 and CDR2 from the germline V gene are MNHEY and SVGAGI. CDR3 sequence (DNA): TGTGCCAGCAGTCGAACAGGGGTTCAGCCCCAGCATTTT. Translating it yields CASSRTGVQPQHF.

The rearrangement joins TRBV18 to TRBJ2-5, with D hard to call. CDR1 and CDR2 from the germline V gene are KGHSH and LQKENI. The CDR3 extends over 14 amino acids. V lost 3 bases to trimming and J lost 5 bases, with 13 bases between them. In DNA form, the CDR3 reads TGTGCCAGCTCACCCGGTACTTCGCCCGAGACCCAGTACTTC. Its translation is CASSPGTSPETQYF.

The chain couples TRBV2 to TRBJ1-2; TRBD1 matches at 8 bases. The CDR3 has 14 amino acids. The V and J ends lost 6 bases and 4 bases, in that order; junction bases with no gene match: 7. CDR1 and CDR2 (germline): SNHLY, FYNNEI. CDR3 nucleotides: TGTGCCAGCAGAACCGGGACAGGTCCCTATGGCTACACCTTC. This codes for CASRTGTGPYGYTF.

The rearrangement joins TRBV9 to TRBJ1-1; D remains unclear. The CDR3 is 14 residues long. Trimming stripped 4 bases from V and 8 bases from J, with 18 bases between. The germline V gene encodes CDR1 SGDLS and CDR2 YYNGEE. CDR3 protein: CASSLTPSNSEAFF. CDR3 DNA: TGTGCCAGCAGCCTCACTCCGAGTAACTCAGAAGCTTTCTTT.